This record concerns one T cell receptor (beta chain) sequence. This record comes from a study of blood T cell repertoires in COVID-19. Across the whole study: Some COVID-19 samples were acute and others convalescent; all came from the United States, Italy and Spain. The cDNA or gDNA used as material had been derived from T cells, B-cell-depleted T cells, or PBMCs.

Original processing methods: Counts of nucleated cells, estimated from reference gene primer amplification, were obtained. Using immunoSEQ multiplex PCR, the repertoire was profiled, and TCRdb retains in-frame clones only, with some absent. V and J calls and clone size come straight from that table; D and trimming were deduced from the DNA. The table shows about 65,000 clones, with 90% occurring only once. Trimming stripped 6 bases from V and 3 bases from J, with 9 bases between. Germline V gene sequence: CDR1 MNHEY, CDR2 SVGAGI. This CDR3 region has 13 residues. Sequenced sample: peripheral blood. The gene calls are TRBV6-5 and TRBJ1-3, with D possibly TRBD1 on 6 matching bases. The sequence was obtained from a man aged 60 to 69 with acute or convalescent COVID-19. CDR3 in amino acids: CASSEGDGNTIYF. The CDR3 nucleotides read TGTGCCAGCAGCGAGGGGGATGGAAACACCATATATTTT.